One and the same sample provided the 28 T cell receptor beta chains below, sequenced in a study of T cell repertoires in cytomegalovirus infection. TCRdb used MiXCR to reprocess the reads, holding one entry per CDR3 protein. The table records about 920,000 distinct CDR3 sequences, roughly 31% of them present only once. No antigen has been assigned to these receptors. The material was cultured CD8+ T cells from PBMCs, obtained from culture after CMV antigen stimulation. The receptors come from a human donor in good health (CMV status not recorded). Some clones in this sample may be carry-over from other donors' samples.

The chain carries TRBV18 and TRBJ1-2; no reliable D call. V was clipped by 4 bases and J by 6 bases, with 9 bases between them. CDR3 size: 12 residues. Germline values: CDR1 KGHSH, CDR2 LQKENI. CDR3 amino acids: CASSLQDDGYTF. CDR3 bases: TGTGCCAGCTCACTCCAGGACGATGGCTACACCTTC.

As for this clonotype: A much larger clone lies a single base off, so this may be a read error. The chain uses TRBV12-3 or TRBV12-4 and TRBJ2-1; D unresolved. This CDR3 has 17 residues. V dropped 8 bases and J dropped 1 base, with 21 bases sitting between them. CDR3 nucleotides: TGTGCCAGCGGCGATCCATTTCTAGTGGGGTCCTACAATGAGCAGTTCTTC. Amino acid sequence: CASGDPFLVGSYNEQFF.

This chain connects TRBV19 to TRBJ1-2; the match to TRBD1 covers 8 bases. The germline gives CDR1 LNHDA, CDR2 SQIVND (reference sequence). The CDR3 length is 15 residues. V lost 6 bases and J lost 7; bases outside the gene matches: 13. CDR3 sequence reads: CASSPSRTGLVGYTF. CDR3 sequence (DNA): TGTGCCAGTAGCCCTTCGCGGACAGGGTTGGTTGGCTACACCTTC. Together with reference TRBV19 and TRBJ1-2, the CDR3 gives the full variable domain: DGGITQSPKYLFRKEGQNVTLSCEQNLNHDAMYWYRQDPGQGLRLIYYSQIVNDFQKGDIAEGYSVSREKKESFPLTVTSAQKNPTAFYLCASSPSRTGLVGYTFGSGTRLTVV.

Remarks on this clonotype: No conserved phenylalanine or tryptophan ends this CDR3, so it is likely a read error. The DNA is left out, because the CDR3 cannot be placed on it with certainty; the CDR3 is given as TCRdb lists it. The genes are TRBV5-4 and TRBJ2-3; the tabulated D call, TRBD2, remains unverified against the DNA. CDR1 and CDR2 from the germline V gene are SGHNT and YYREEE (reference sequence). The CDR3 spans 11 residues, counting both ends. CDR3 residues: CASSLSGALYL.

This clonotype has only a few counts. The chain has TRBV2 and TRBJ2-1; 11 bases align to TRBD2. The V and J ends lost 6 bases and 0 bases, in that order; junction bases with no gene match: 7. Germline CDR1 and CDR2: SNHLY and FYNNEI. This CDR3 is 17 amino acids long. CDR3 region: CASRLAGGKSSYNEQFF. For the CDR3, the DNA is TGTGCCAGCAGGCTAGCGGGGGGCAAGAGCTCCTACAATGAGCAGTTCTTC.

This clonotype has only a few counts. The genes are TRBV12-3 or TRBV12-4 and TRBJ2-2, with D maybe TRBD2 (6 bases). The CDR3 length is 12 residues. Between the trimmed V and J ends, which lost 9 bases and 4 bases, there was a span of 9 bases. This CDR3 is CASGGSTGELFF. The CDR3 DNA reads as TGTGCCAGTGGGGGGTCCACCGGGGAGCTGTTTTTT.

V gene TRBV5-5 combines with J gene TRBJ2-1, with 7 bases lining up with TRBD2. CDR1 is SGHKS and CDR2 is YYEKEE in the germline V gene (reference sequence). Trimming at V came to 4 bases and at J to 0 bases, leaving 4 bases not matched to a gene. The CDR3 has 15 amino acids. CDR3 DNA sequence: TGTGCCAGCAGCAAAGGACTAGTCTCCTACAATGAGCAGTTCTTC. Residues: CASSKGLVSYNEQFF.

This clonotype was picked up a small number of times. The chain recombines TRBV4-1 with TRBJ1-1; 9 bases align to TRBD1. Germline CDR1 reads MGHRA; CDR2 reads YSYEKL. V lost 4 bases, J lost 4 bases, and 10 bases stayed unmatched. The CDR3 covers 16 residues. CDR3 nucleotides: TGCGCCAGCAGCCCCAACAGGGGGCGCGGGGGCACTGAAGCTTTCTTT. Its protein is CASSPNRGRGGTEAFF.

V gene TRBV3-1 combines with J gene TRBJ2-2, with unresolved D. There are 15 residues in the CDR3. Trimming shortened V by 3 bases and J by 3 bases, and 11 bases separated the two germline ends. Germline CDR1 is LGHDT and CDR2 is YNNKEL (reference sequence). CDR3 protein: CASSHDLGYTGELFF. The CDR3 DNA is TGTGCCAGCAGCCACGATCTAGGGTACACCGGGGAGCTGTTTTTT.

This clonotype was recorded only once. This chain uses TRBV2 with TRBJ1-2; D is undetermined. Deletions cut 4 bases from V and 8 bases from J, with 14 bases between. Germline CDR1 is SNHLY and CDR2 is FYNNEI. This CDR3 has 13 amino acids. In DNA form, the CDR3 reads TGTGCCAGCAGTGGAAGGGTGTCTCGAGGCTACACCTTC. Translated, it gives CASSGRVSRGYTF.

The CDR3 region is CASTVRAVNTGELFF. The CDR3 nucleotides read TGTGCCAGTACCGTACGGGCAGTGAACACCGGGGAGCTGTTTTTT. The chain couples TRBV19 to TRBJ2-2; D remains unclear. The germline gives CDR1 LNHDA, CDR2 SQIVND (reference sequence). V lost 7 bases and J lost 1, with 13 bases in between. The CDR3 spans 15 residues. The variable domain in full, completed from reference TRBV19 and TRBJ2-2, reads DGGITQSPKYLFRKEGQNVTLSCEQNLNHDAMYWYRQDPGQGLRLIYYSQIVNDFQKGDIAEGYSVSREKKESFPLTVTSAQKNPTAFYLCASTVRAVNTGELFFGEGSRLTVL.

The chain combines TRBV28 with TRBJ1-6, with D uncertain. The germline gives CDR1 MDHEN, CDR2 SYDVKM. This CDR3 is built from 14 residues. Trimming stripped 6 bases from V and 15 bases from J, with 21 bases between. CDR3 sequence reads: CASSPTLDLTVLHF. As DNA, the CDR3 is TGTGCCAGCAGCCCTACCCTCGACCTGACTGTCCTCCACTTT.

The chain joins TRBV6-8 to TRBJ2-5; 9 nucleotides align to TRBD2. Unmatched junction bases numbered 8, after V lost 4 bases and J lost 5 bases. Germline V gives CDR1 MNHGY, CDR2 SAAAGT. The CDR3 runs 15 residues. The CDR3: CASSLAGVEAETQYF. The CDR3 nucleotides are TGTGCCAGCAGTTTAGCGGGAGTTGAGGCGGAGACCCAGTACTTC.

The rearrangement joins TRBV12-3 or TRBV12-4 to TRBJ1-5; D unclear. The CDR3 has 16 residues. V was pared by 0 bases and J by 2 bases, with 11 bases between. The CDR3 is CASSLAPFGGNQPQHF. CDR3 bases: TGTGCCAGCAGTTTAGCCCCCTTCGGGGGCAATCAGCCCCAGCATTTT.

V usage is TRBV29-1 and J usage is TRBJ2-7; D is perhaps TRBD2 (5 bases). Germline CDR1 and CDR2: SQVTM and ANQGSEA. CDR3 length equals 10 residues. V was trimmed by 5 bases and J by 7 bases, leaving 9 bases between them. In nucleotides, the CDR3 is TGCAGCGTTCTAGGAGGAGAGCAGTACTTC. Encoded protein: CSVLGGEQYF.

Ten or more counts support this clonotype. V gene TRBV7-8 combines with J gene TRBJ2-7; unclear D gene. This CDR3 has 15 amino acids. Germline V gene lookup returns CDR1 SGHVS and CDR2 FQNEAQ. Trimming pared 6 bases from V and 0 bases from J, leaving 15 bases between. This CDR3 is CASSPGLYSSYEQYV. The CDR3 DNA follows: TGTGCCAGCAGTCCTGGTTTATACAGCTCCTACGAGCAGTACGTC.

This clonotype appeared many times. This chain connects TRBV7-6 to TRBJ1-5; D unclear. This CDR3 has 14 residues. The germline gives CDR1 SGHVS, CDR2 FNYEAQ. The V gene lost 1 base and the J gene lost 7 bases, with 11 bases spanning the gap. DNA of the CDR3: TGTGCCAGCAGCTTAGAGAGAGCCGGGCAGCCCCAGCATTTT. This sequence encodes CASSLERAGQPQHF.

Concerning this clonotype itself: One end of the junction fails to match germline, which may point to a read error. The gene calls are TRBV4-1 and TRBJ1-5, with D tentatively TRBD1 (6 bases). The germline gives CDR1 MGHRA, CDR2 YSYEKL. The CDR3 extends over 15 amino acids. DNA of the CDR3: TGCGCCAGCAGCCAAGGGGAGGGGGTCCCTCAGCCCCAACATTTT. Its translation: CASSQGEGVPQPQHF.

A few counts support this clonotype. The V gene is TRBV28, the J gene TRBJ1-5, with no clear D. V lost 11 bases and J lost 6, with 14 bases in between. The CDR3 covers 12 residues. Per the germline V gene, CDR1 is MDHEN and CDR2 is SYDVKM. CDR3 nucleotide sequence: TGTGCCCTAAGCACGGGATTTCAGCCCCAGCATTTT. This sequence encodes CALSTGFQPQHF.

The chain carries TRBV29-1 and TRBJ2-7; D is possibly TRBD2 (5 bases). CDR1 and CDR2 (germline): SQVTM, ANQGSEA. The CDR3 extends over 13 amino acids. V lost 6 bases, J lost 1 base, and 13 bases lay in between. For the CDR3, the DNA is TGCAGCGTCCGGGAAGAAACGTCCTACGAGCAGTACTTC. It specifies CSVREETSYEQYF.

The sample holds a few counts of this clonotype. This chain joins TRBV7-9 and TRBJ1-2; D remains ambiguous. Germline loops: CDR1 SEHNR, CDR2 FQNEAQ (reference sequence). This CDR3 comprises 14 residues. V was clipped by 1 base and J by 3 bases, with 9 bases between them. The DNA of the CDR3 is TGTGCCAGCAGCTTAGGGAGCCCGGACTATGGCTACACCTTC. It specifies CASSLGSPDYGYTF.

The CDR3 loop reads CSARKAGYGSYNEQFF. The CDR3 nucleotides read TGCAGTGCTAGAAAAGCGGGGTACGGCTCCTACAATGAGCAGTTCTTC. V usage is TRBV20-1 and J usage is TRBJ2-1; 7 positions match TRBD2. V gave up 2 bases and J gave up 0 bases; unmatched junction bases: 7. Looked up from germline, CDR1 is DFQATT and CDR2 is SNEGSKA (reference sequence). The CDR3 has 16 residues.

The chain has TRBV4-3 and TRBJ1-5; 9 bases line up with TRBD1. This CDR3 is built from 15 residues. CDR1 is LGHNA and CDR2 is YSLEER in the germline V gene. V trimming: 0 bases; J trimming: 7 bases; junction bases outside the gene matches: 4. The CDR3 spells CASSQDRTGVQPQHF. The CDR3 DNA sequence: TGCGCCAGCAGCCAAGATCGGACAGGGGTCCAGCCCCAGCATTTT.

This clonotype was found a few times. This rearrangement joins TRBV7-9 to TRBJ1-1, with 7 bases fitting TRBD1. Germline CDR1 is SEHNR and CDR2 is FQNEAQ (reference sequence). V lost 1 base and J lost 8; bases outside the gene matches: 7. CDR3 length: 14 amino acids. The DNA of the CDR3 is TGTGCCAGCAGCTTAGTCTCAGGGGGAGTCGAAGCTTTCTTT. Translation: CASSLVSGGVEAFF.

This clonotype has just a few counts. The chain recombines TRBV29-1 with TRBJ1-2; TRBD1 matches 9 bases. CDR1 and CDR2 (germline): SQVTM, ANQGSEA. The V gene end was trimmed by 6 bases and the J gene end by 3 bases; junction bases not matched to a gene: 8. This CDR3 is built from 14 residues. DNA for the CDR3: TGCAGCGTACCACAGGGGGCCACCCACTATGGCTACACCTTC. Its protein is CSVPQGATHYGYTF.

The rearrangement uses TRBV10-3 and TRBJ1-1, with TRBD1 identical over 7 bases. The CDR3 has 14 amino acids. V dropped 6 bases and J dropped 0; count of bases not matched to a gene: 4. Germline V gene sequence: CDR1 ENHRY, CDR2 SYGVKD. The chain's CDR3 is CAIRPGQLNTEAFF. In nucleotides, the CDR3 is TGTGCCATCAGGCCGGGACAGTTGAACACTGAAGCTTTCTTT.

In this sample, this clonotype turned up a few times. The chain is built from TRBV28 and TRBJ1-1; no reliable D call. The CDR3 spans 14 residues. V was cut by 7 bases and J by 3 bases, with 15 bases left in between. Per the germline V gene, CDR1 is MDHEN and CDR2 is SYDVKM. CDR3 loop: CASTPTGIYTEAFF. The CDR3 DNA reads as TGTGCCAGCACCCCGACCGGGATCTACACTGAAGCTTTCTTT.

This chain links TRBV27 with TRBJ1-5; perhaps TRBD1 as D (5 bases). Germline-derived CDR1 and CDR2 are MNHEY and SMNVEV (reference sequence). The ends were cut back, 4 bases at V and 1 base at J, with 14 bases in the middle. The CDR3 covers 16 residues. The CDR3: CASSSPGSGSNQPQHF. In DNA, the CDR3 is TGTGCCAGCAGTTCCCCGGGATCAGGGAGCAATCAGCCCCAGCATTTT.